These 21 T cell receptor beta chains originate from one sample sequenced in a study of post-analysis software for immune sequencing data. The antigens of these receptors remain unknown. Prepared libraries of TCR beta cDNA carried unique molecular identifiers. TCRdb re-derived calls from the PCR reads in MiXCR, one entry per CDR3 protein. The sample has some 690,000 distinct CDR3 sequences; roughly 30% are singletons. Overall study findings and caveats: Included in a set of about five TRBV segments more frequent in patients than controls were TRBV5-6, TRBV5-1 and TRBV20-1.

Sequencing was done on a sample of blood. The receptor set was obtained from a girl aged 5 to 17 with multiple sclerosis.

This rearrangement joins TRBV11-2 to TRBJ2-1; D unclear. The V end lost 5 bases, the J end lost 1 base, and 15 bases lay between the germline ends. This CDR3 contains 16 residues. CDR1 SGHAT and CDR2 FQNNGV come from the germline V gene. For the CDR3, the DNA is TGTGCCAGCAGCGTCCCCGGTGGGGATTCCTACAATGAGCAGTTCTTC. It is translated as CASSVPGGDSYNEQFF.

The V call is TRBV4-2, the J call TRBJ2-2, with 7 bases identical to TRBD1. The J segment lost 5 bases and the V segment lost 4 bases, leaving 4 bases of the junction unmatched. The CDR3 sequence is 14 residues long. Germline values: CDR1 LGHNA, CDR2 YNFKEQ. The CDR3 here is CASSPDRETGELFF. In DNA, the CDR3 is TGTGCCAGCAGCCCCGACAGGGAGACCGGGGAGCTGTTTTTT.

V usage is TRBV20-1 and J usage is TRBJ2-1; 11 bases match TRBD2. The J segment lost 0 bases and the V segment lost 8 bases, leaving 9 bases of the junction unmatched. In germline, CDR1 is DFQATT, CDR2 SNEGSKA (reference sequence). The CDR3 sequence is 16 residues long. The CDR3 coding sequence is TGCAGTTCTCTAGCGGGAGGCCTCAGCTCCTACAATGAGCAGTTCTTC. Translation gives CSSLAGGLSSYNEQFF.

The chain carries TRBV7-2 and TRBJ1-2; TRBD1 is a possible D gene (5 bases). Trimming took off 1 base at V and 12 bases at J, with 18 bases between the two ends. The germline V gene encodes CDR1 SGHTA and CDR2 FQGNSA. The CDR3 contains 14 residues. In DNA, the CDR3 is TGTGCCAGCAGCTTAGTGGGCAGGGTGCCGGGCCACACCTTC. Translated: CASSLVGRVPGHTF. Drawing the rest from reference TRBV7-2 and TRBJ1-2, the complete variable domain is GAGVSQSPSNKVTEKGKDVELRCDPISGHTALYWYRQSLGQGLEFLIYFQGNSAPDKSGLPSDRFSAERTGGSVSTLTIQRTQQEDSAVYLCASSLVGRVPGHTFGSGTRLTVV.

This clonotype came up once. The CDR3 spells CASSLGQGARDIQYF. The DNA of the CDR3 is TGTGCCAGCAGCCTCGGACAGGGGGCGCGGGACATTCAGTACTTC. This chain joins TRBV7-2 and TRBJ2-4; 11 bases are a match to TRBD1. The CDR3 consists of 15 residues. V was clipped by 5 bases and J by 8 bases; unmatched bases: 8. CDR1 is SGHTA, CDR2 FQGNSA, per germline.

The chain carries TRBV29-1 and TRBJ2-1, with D possibly TRBD1 on 5 matching bases. The germline V gene encodes CDR1 SQVTM and CDR2 ANQGSEA. The CDR3 is made up of 12 amino acids. V was clipped by 7 bases and J by 9 bases, with 16 bases between them. The CDR3 nucleotides are TGCAGCGGGGGCAGGGAAAACGGTGAGCAGTTCTTC. Residues: CSGGRENGEQFF.

This clonotype was seen more than once but under ten times. This chain uses TRBV9 with TRBJ2-1; 14 bases fit TRBD2. The junction had 5 bases not matched to a gene; V was cut back by 3 bases and J by 3 bases. This CDR3 has 17 residues. Germline lookup yields CDR1 SGDLS and CDR2 YYNGEE. This CDR3 is CASSGTGTSGSYNEQFF. CDR3 nucleotide sequence: TGTGCCAGCAGCGGAACCGGGACTAGCGGGAGCTACAATGAGCAGTTCTTC.

This chain links TRBV12-3 or TRBV12-4 with TRBJ2-3; TRBD2 aligns across 7 bases. J gave up 4 bases and V 5 bases, and 12 bases lay outside the gene matches. The length of the CDR3 is 16 residues. The CDR3 spells CASSATHGRSADTQYF. CDR3 sequence (DNA): TGTGCCAGCAGTGCCACCCACGGGAGGTCGGCAGATACGCAGTATTTT.

This sequence joins TRBV20-1 and TRBJ2-3; TRBD2 agrees at 14 bases. The junction had 9 bases not matched to a gene; V was cut back by 8 bases and J by 5 bases. CDR1 is DFQATT and CDR2 is SNEGSKA in the germline V gene (reference sequence). This CDR3 comprises 15 residues. The CDR3 sequence is CSPKTSGGVLDTQYF. The CDR3 nucleotides read TGCAGTCCCAAGACTAGCGGGGGGGTTTTAGATACGCAGTATTTT.

The rearrangement links TRBV6-5 to TRBJ2-7; possibly TRBD1 or TRBD2 for D (5 bases each). CDR1 and CDR2 from the germline V gene are MNHEY and SVGAGI. The ends were cut back, 4 bases at V and 2 bases at J, with 15 bases in the middle. The CDR3 sequence is 15 residues long. CDR3 coding DNA: TGTGCCAGCAGTTCGGGACCAAGGGTGGCCTACGAGCAGTACTTC. It translates to CASSSGPRVAYEQYF.

V usage is TRBV11-2 and J usage is TRBJ2-4; 10 nucleotides match TRBD2. After removal of 6 bases from V and 7 bases from J, the junction contained 9 bases not matched to a gene. The CDR3 is 15 residues long. From germline, CDR1 is SGHAT and CDR2 FQNNGV. CDR3 sequence: CASRSLAGGWNIQYF. The DNA of the CDR3 is TGTGCCAGCAGATCCTTAGCGGGGGGATGGAACATTCAGTACTTC.

The chain employs TRBV29-1 and TRBJ1-1; TRBD1 matches at 8 bases. CDR1 is SQVTM and CDR2 is ANQGSEA in the germline V gene. J lost 4 bases, V lost 7 bases, and 8 bases had no gene match. The length of the CDR3 is 13 residues. CDR3 in DNA: TGCAGCGGCGGGACAGGCGGGCTCACTGAAGCTTTCTTT. Protein: CSGGTGGLTEAFF.

The chain carries TRBV18 and TRBJ2-4, with 9 bases lining up with TRBD1. Germline V gene lookup returns CDR1 KGHSH and CDR2 LQKENI. The CDR3 sequence is 19 residues long. V gave up 1 base and J gave up 2 bases; unmatched junction bases: 12. CDR3 protein: CASSPQFSTGQGSKNIQYF. In nucleotides, the CDR3 is TGTGCCAGCTCACCACAATTTAGTACGGGACAGGGATCCAAAAACATTCAGTACTTC.

This clonotype was seen a handful of times. The CDR3 here is CSVDRAGGTDTQYF. CDR3 coding DNA: TGCAGCGTTGACCGGGCGGGAGGTACAGATACGCAGTATTTT. This chain connects TRBV29-1 to TRBJ2-3, with 8 positions matching TRBD2. The germline gives CDR1 SQVTM, CDR2 ANQGSEA. V lost 3 bases to trimming and J lost 3 bases; unmatched junction nucleotides: 5. This CDR3 has 14 amino acids.

The genes are TRBV29-1 and TRBJ2-4; the D is unclear. Germline V gene sequence: CDR1 SQVTM, CDR2 ANQGSEA. CDR3 length: 14 amino acids. Trimming took off 4 bases at V and 3 bases at J, with 13 bases between the two ends. The DNA of the CDR3 is TGCAGCGTTGGGGCCCCATGGGGCAAAAACATTCAGTACTTC. This translates into CSVGAPWGKNIQYF.

The chain employs TRBV9 and TRBJ2-2; 7 nucleotides align to TRBD2. The germline V gene has CDR1 SGDLS and CDR2 YYNGEE. V was pared by 2 bases and J by 0 bases, with 1 base of the junction left unmatched. The CDR3 length is 15 residues. As DNA, the CDR3 is TGTGCCAGCAGCGTCCGGGGGGCGAACACCGGGGAGCTGTTTTTT. It specifies CASSVRGANTGELFF.

This chain connects TRBV7-8 to TRBJ2-1; the match to TRBD2 covers 9 bases. V dropped 2 bases and J dropped 4; count of bases not matched to a gene: 3. Germline CDR1 is SGHVS and CDR2 is FQNEAQ. The length of the CDR3 is 15 residues. The CDR3 coding sequence is TGTGCCAGCAGCTTATGGCGGGGGGGATACAATGAGCAGTTCTTC. It encodes CASSLWRGGYNEQFF.

This clonotype turned up a few times. The chain carries TRBV25-1 and TRBJ2-2; D ambiguous. CDR1 is MGHDK and CDR2 is SYGVNS in the germline V gene. V was pared by 3 bases and J by 5 bases, with 7 bases between. The CDR3 runs to 13 residues. Here the CDR3 reads CASSEKLTGELFF. In DNA form, the CDR3 reads TGTGCCAGCAGTGAGAAACTTACCGGGGAGCTGTTTTTT. Variable domain in full (rest from reference TRBV25-1 and TRBJ2-2): EADIYQTPRYLVIGTGKKITLECSQTMGHDKMYWYQQDPGMELHLIHYSYGVNSTEKGDLSSESTVSRIRTEHFPLTLESARPSHTSQYLCASSEKLTGELFFGEGSRLTVL.

This clonotype has more than one count but fewer than ten. The CDR3 region has the DNA TGTGCCAGCAGAATCCCCGGGGACGAGCAGTACTTC. This encodes CASRIPGDEQYF. V gene TRBV6-2 or TRBV6-3 combines with J gene TRBJ2-4, with D possibly TRBD2 on 5 matching bases. The DNA end favors TRBJ2-7, so the J call may be wrong. The CDR3 has 12 residues. CDR1 is MNHEY and CDR2 is SVGEGT in the germline V gene.

The chain employs TRBV25-1 and TRBJ1-1; D remains ambiguous. This CDR3 region has 13 residues. V was trimmed by 8 bases and J by 1 base, leaving 11 bases between them. Germline V gene lookup returns CDR1 MGHDK and CDR2 SYGVNS. CDR3 loop: CASRTGKNTEAFF. The CDR3 DNA reads as TGTGCCAGCCGGACTGGGAAGAACACTGAAGCTTTCTTT.

This clonotype has just one count. The V and J genes are TRBV20-1 and TRBJ1-1; no definite D call. V was shortened by 6 bases and J by 4 bases, with 12 bases between the two germline ends. Per germline, CDR1 DFQATT and CDR2 SNEGSKA (reference sequence). CDR3 length: 12 amino acids. The CDR3 DNA is TGCAGTGCCAGTTTTGGTGGCACTGAAGCTTTCTTT. Translating it yields CSASFGGTEAFF.